What follows describes a single TCR beta chain. As yet, its antigen is unknown. The data derive from a study of T cell responses to AZD1222 COVID-19 vaccine. Study results and limitations: Baseline testing showed seropositivity in only a handful of AZD1222 recipients.

The CDR3 extends over 14 amino acids. V lost 4 bases, J lost 6 bases, and 5 bases stayed unmatched. From germline, CDR1 is SGHRS and CDR2 YFSETQ. The repertoire was sequenced with immunoSEQ multiplex PCR; TCRdb's copy has only in-frame clones and lacks some. This table holds about 140,000 clones, around nine tenths found once. The material was peripheral blood, obtained on day 0 of AZD1222 vaccination. The sequence was collected from an adult in good health. The chain carries TRBV5-1 and TRBJ1-4; 8 bases agree with TRBD1. This CDR3 is CASSKPGQDEKLFF. The CDR3 DNA is TGCGCCAGCAGCAAACCGGGACAGGATGAAAAACTGTTTTTT. The full variable domain, its missing parts supplied by reference TRBV5-1 and TRBJ1-4, is KAGVTQTPRYLIKTRGQQVTLSCSPISGHRSVSWYQQTPGQGLQFLFEYFSETQRNKGNFPGRFSGRQFSNSRSEMNVSTLELGDSALYLCASSKPGQDEKLFFGSGTQLSVL.